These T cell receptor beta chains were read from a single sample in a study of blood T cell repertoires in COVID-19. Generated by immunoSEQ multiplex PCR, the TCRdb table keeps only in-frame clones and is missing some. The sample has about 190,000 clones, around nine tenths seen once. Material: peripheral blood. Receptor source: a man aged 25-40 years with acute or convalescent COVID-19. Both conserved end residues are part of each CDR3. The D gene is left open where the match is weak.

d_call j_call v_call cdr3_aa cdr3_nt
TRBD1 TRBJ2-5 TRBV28 CASSNRGGYSWETQYF TGTGCCAGCAGCAACCGAGGGGGCTACAGCTGGGAGACCCAGTACTTC
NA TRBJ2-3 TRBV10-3 CAISSGERADSDTQYF TGTGCCATCAGCAGTGGTGAGCGGGCGGATTCAGATACGCAGTATTTT
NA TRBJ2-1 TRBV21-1 CASSNMELYNEQFF TGTGCCAGCAGCAACATGGAGCTCTACAATGAGCAGTTCTTC
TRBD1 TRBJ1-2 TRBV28 CSSRSGTGGDYGYTF TGTTCCTCCCGATCCGGGACAGGGGGCGACTATGGCTACACCTTC
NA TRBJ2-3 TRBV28 CASRSGGPDTQYF TGTGCCAGCCGATCGGGGGGCCCGGATACGCAGTATTTT
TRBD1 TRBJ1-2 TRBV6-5 CASSNPGGEDYGYTF TGTGCCAGCAGTAACCCAGGGGGCGAGGACTATGGCTACACCTTC
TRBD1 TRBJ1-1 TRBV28 CASSEQGFGSTEAFF TGTGCCAGCAGTGAACAGGGGTTTGGATCCACTGAAGCTTTCTTT
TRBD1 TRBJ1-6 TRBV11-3 CASSYDRVVIHSPLHF TGTGCCAGCAGCTATGACAGGGTAGTAATTCATTCACCCCTCCACTTT
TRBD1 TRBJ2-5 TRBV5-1 CASSLPQGAKGETQYF TGCGCCAGCAGCTTGCCACAGGGGGCGAAGGGAGAGACCCAGTACTTC
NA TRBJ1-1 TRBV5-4 CASSSSGTEAFF TGTGCCAGCAGCTCTTCAGGCACTGAAGCTTTCTTT
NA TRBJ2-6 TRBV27 CARGHGRAGANVLTF TGTGCCAGGGGACATGGCAGGGCTGGGGCCAACGTCCTGACTTTC
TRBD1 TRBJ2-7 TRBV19 CASSIATGVYEQYF TGTGCCAGTAGTATAGCGACAGGGGTCTACGAGCAGTACTTC
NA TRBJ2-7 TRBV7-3 CASSPSRSSYEQYF TGTGCCAGCAGCCCAAGCAGGTCTTCCTACGAGCAGTACTTC
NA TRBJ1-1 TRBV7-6 CASSLGGASDTKAFF TGTGCCAGCAGCCTCGGGGGGGCAAGCGACACTAAAGCTTTCTTT
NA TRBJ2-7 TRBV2 CASRREGRSYEQYF TGTGCCAGCAGACGAGAGGGCAGATCCTACGAGCAGTACTTC
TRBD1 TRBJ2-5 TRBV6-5 CASSRDRAFQETQYF TGTGCCAGCAGTCGGGACAGGGCCTTCCAAGAGACCCAGTACTTC
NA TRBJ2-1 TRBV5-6 CASSFRDEQFF TGTGCCAGCAGCTTTCGGGATGAGCAGTTCTTC